This T cell receptor (beta chain) was observed in a study of human T cells and chemical hapten exposure. The library labeled individual cDNA molecules by adding unique molecular identifiers to them. TCRdb ran MiXCR on the reads and lists one entry per CDR3 protein. The table records 95,000 to 150,000 distinct CDR3 sequences, around 8.5% of them present only once. Unfractionated whole blood yielded the extracted total RNA. This TCR derives from a human donor in good health. Some clones in this sample may be carry-over from other donors' samples. Material for sequencing was whole blood.

The CDR3 DNA reads TGCAGTGCTAGCCTTCGGACAGGGGGCGTAGAGACCCAGTACTTC. Translating it yields CSASLRTGGVETQYF. The V gene is TRBV20-1, the J gene TRBJ2-5; TRBD1 agrees at 11 bases. Germline loops: CDR1 DFQATT, CDR2 SNEGSKA (reference sequence). The CDR3 has 15 residues. The ends lost 3 bases at V and 4 bases at J; junction bases unmatched: 7.